The 16 T cell receptor beta chains reported below all come from one sample, sequenced in a study of blood T cell repertoires in COVID-19. This table comes from immunoSEQ multiplex PCR, and its TCRdb copy is limited to in-frame clones, with some not included. This sample carries 150,000 to 180,000 clones, 70% to 90% of them seen once, and the ten largest clones take about 2.5%. Sequenced material: peripheral blood. The source is a woman in her seventies with acute or convalescent COVID-19.

The chain links TRBV4-3 to TRBJ1-3, with D maybe TRBD1 (6 bases). Trimming shortened V by 0 bases and J by 0 bases, and 12 bases separated the two germline ends. The CDR3 length is 17 residues. Germline CDR1 and CDR2: LGHNA and YSLEER. The CDR3: CASSQESGAASGNTIYF. The DNA for the CDR3 is TGCGCCAGCAGCCAAGAGTCAGGGGCCGCCTCTGGAAACACCATATATTTT.

The V call is TRBV4-3, the J call TRBJ2-4; weak D call: TRBD2 (6 bases). V shed 4 bases and J shed 7 bases, with 17 bases lying between them. The germline V gene encodes CDR1 LGHNA and CDR2 YSLEER. CDR3 length: 15 amino acids. The CDR3 DNA follows: TGCGCCAGCAGCCCCTCTTCCGGGGGTAGGAACATTCAGTACTTC. It specifies CASSPSSGGRNIQYF.

This clone was seen once. The chain joins TRBV2 to TRBJ1-3; D is possibly TRBD1 (6 bases). This CDR3 contains 14 residues. V dropped 5 bases and J dropped 4 bases, with 12 bases sitting between them. In germline, CDR1 is SNHLY, CDR2 FYNNEI. The CDR3: CASSRGAGGNTIYF. The CDR3 region has the DNA TGTGCCAGCAGTCGGGGGGCAGGAGGAAACACCATATATTTT.

CDR3 region: CASSQRGYGYTF. The CDR3 coding sequence is TGCGCCAGCAGCCAACGGGGCTATGGCTACACCTTC. The chain carries TRBV4-1 and TRBJ1-2; D is unresolved. V lost 2 bases to trimming and J lost 4 bases, with 5 bases between them. Germline lookup yields CDR1 MGHRA and CDR2 YSYEKL. This CDR3 region has 12 residues.

CDR3 sequence reads: CASSVQQGEGEKLFF. For the CDR3, the DNA is TGTGCCAGCAGTGTCCAACAGGGGGAAGGTGAAAAACTGTTTTTT. The chain couples TRBV2 to TRBJ1-4, with 8 bases that match TRBD1. Germline V lookup: CDR1 SNHLY, CDR2 FYNNEI. J gave up 7 bases and V 4 bases, and 8 bases lay outside the gene matches. This CDR3 has 15 residues. The full variable domain, completed using reference TRBV2 and TRBJ1-4, is EPEVTQTPSHQVTQMGQEVILRCVPISNHLYFYWYRQILGQKVEFLVSFYNNEISEKSEIFDDQFSVERPDGSNFTLKIRSTKLEDSAMYFCASSVQQGEGEKLFFGSGTQLSVL.

This clone was seen just once. The chain links TRBV6-5 to TRBJ1-1, with TRBD1 as a possible D gene (5 bases). Germline assignment: CDR1 MNHEY and CDR2 SVGAGI. The CDR3 covers 13 residues. V lost 6 bases and J lost 0, with 8 bases in between. For the CDR3, the DNA is TGTGCCAGCAGGGGGCCTCTGAACACTGAAGCTTTCTTT. Its translation: CASRGPLNTEAFF.

The sample holds one count of this clone. The DNA for the CDR3 is TGCGCCAGCAGTCAATCGACGGTAACAGGGGGTACCACAGATACGCAGTATTTT. Encoded protein: CASSQSTVTGGTTDTQYF. The chain links TRBV23-1 to TRBJ2-3; 8 bases are a match to TRBD1. TRBV23-1 is assigned to the ORF class and has an uncertain function. Trimming took 0 bases from V and 2 from J; bases not matched to a gene: 10. The CDR3 extends over 18 amino acids.

The V and J genes are TRBV3-1 (or the pseudogene TRBV3-2) and TRBJ2-6, with 11 bases fitting TRBD1. The CDR3 runs to 18 residues. V lost 4 bases and J lost 0; bases outside the gene matches: 5. The germline gives CDR1 LGHDT, CDR2 YNNKEL (reference sequence). The CDR3 nucleotides are TGTGCCAGCAGCCGCAGGGACAGGGGGTTCTCTGGGGCCAACGTCCTGACTTTC. It translates to CASSRRDRGFSGANVLTF.

The genes are TRBV15 and TRBJ1-2; 11 nucleotides align to TRBD1. This CDR3 is built from 15 residues. The V gene's germline CDR1 is LNHNV and CDR2 YYDKDF (reference sequence). The ends lost 1 base at V and 5 bases at J; junction bases unmatched: 3. The CDR3: CATSRVGTGGYGYTF. CDR3 nucleotides: TGTGCCACCAGCAGAGTTGGGACAGGGGGATATGGCTACACCTTC.

This clone was seen a handful of times. The chain has TRBV3-1 (or the pseudogene TRBV3-2) and TRBJ1-1; a possible D gene is TRBD1 (5 bases). The germline V gene encodes CDR1 LGHDT and CDR2 YNNKEL (reference sequence). Trimming pared 5 bases from V and 3 bases from J, leaving 16 bases between. The CDR3 has 15 amino acids. Here the CDR3 DNA reads TGTGCCAGCAGCGACAAGGTGGAGGGACACACTGAAGCTTTCTTT. It yields the protein CASSDKVEGHTEAFF.

The chain couples TRBV30 to TRBJ1-6, with D possibly matching TRBD1 (6 bases). Trimming stripped 6 bases from V and 10 bases from J, with 16 bases between. Germline V gene data show CDR1 as GTSNPN and CDR2 as SVGIG (reference sequence). This CDR3 is built from 13 residues. The CDR3 bases are TGTGCCTGTCCAGGTTGGGGGCGCTCACCCCTCCACTTT. Translation: CACPGWGRSPLHF.

The rearrangement joins TRBV6-6 to TRBJ1-2, with 7 bases aligning to TRBD1. Per germline, CDR1 MNHNY and CDR2 SVGAGI (reference sequence). The V and J ends lost 5 bases and 2 bases, in that order; junction bases with no gene match: 8. This CDR3 has 15 amino acids. CDR3 amino acids: CASSRSVRGNYGYTF. The CDR3 nucleotides are TGTGCCAGCAGTCGATCCGTCAGGGGGAACTATGGCTACACCTTC.

The genes are TRBV7-3 and TRBJ2-3; 7 nucleotides agree with TRBD1. The CDR3 loop spans 15 amino acids. Trimming at V came to 5 bases and at J to 2 bases, leaving 7 bases not matched to a gene. Looked up from germline, CDR1 is SGHTA and CDR2 is FQGTGA. As DNA, the CDR3 is TGTGCCAGCAGCCCCGGGGACAGAGACACAGATACGCAGTATTTT. Translating gives CASSPGDRDTDTQYF.

This chain uses TRBV29-1 with TRBJ1-4; TRBD1 matches 7 bases. The germline gives CDR1 SQVTM, CDR2 ANQGSEA. The V gene end was trimmed by 6 bases and the J gene end by 6 bases; junction bases not matched to a gene: 7. The CDR3 totals 13 residues. In DNA, the CDR3 is TGCAGCGTAGCCGACAGGGTTCATGAAAAACTGTTTTTT. Protein product: CSVADRVHEKLFF.

This chain links TRBV27 with TRBJ1-5; 8 bases line up with TRBD1. CDR3 length equals 13 residues. V lost 6 bases, J lost 6 bases, and 4 bases stayed unmatched. CDR1 MNHEY and CDR2 SMNVEV come from the germline V gene (reference sequence). CDR3 in amino acids: CASRGQGGQPQHF. The CDR3 coding sequence is TGTGCCAGCAGAGGACAGGGAGGTCAGCCCCAGCATTTT.

The chain employs TRBV28 and TRBJ1-1; no firm D call. V was trimmed by 7 bases and J by 1 base, leaving 16 bases between them. The CDR3 length is 15 residues. The V gene's germline CDR1 is MDHEN and CDR2 SYDVKM. CDR3 nucleotides: TGTGCCAGCACCCTAGGAAGGTTAGGGAACACTGAAGCTTTCTTT. Residues: CASTLGRLGNTEAFF.